The 17 T cell receptor beta chains reported below all come from one sample, sequenced in a study of early T cells in non-severe SARS-CoV-2 infection. MiXCR, applied by TCRdb to the 5' RACE reads, yields one record per CDR3 protein. Among about 36,000 distinct CDR3 sequences, under 7% were seen once, and the ten largest hold roughly a quarter. The specimen comprised whole blood, sampled at baseline. These receptors were collected from an adult who was a healthcare worker with PCR-confirmed SARS-CoV-2 infection or an uninfected control (not recorded which).

The chain uses TRBV20-1 and TRBJ2-3; D could derive from TRBD1 or TRBD2 (6 bases each). The CDR3 length is 15 residues. The V end was cut by 6 bases, the J end by 5 bases, with 21 bases between. The germline V gene has CDR1 DFQATT and CDR2 SNEGSKA (reference sequence). DNA of the CDR3: TGCAGTGCCCTAGACCCCAGAGGAGGGGGAGATACGCAGTATTTT. This translates into CSALDPRGGGDTQYF.

This clonotype occurred many times. This sequence joins TRBV7-2 and TRBJ2-5; 12 bases match TRBD2. The V segment lost 3 bases and the J segment 5 bases; nucleotides outside the gene matches: 4. Germline V CDR1 and CDR2: SGHTA, FQGNSA. The length of the CDR3 is 15 residues. The CDR3: CASSLRTSGIETQYF. As DNA, the CDR3 is TGTGCCAGCAGCTTGAGGACTAGCGGGATCGAGACCCAGTACTTC.

This clonotype showed up just a few times. The chain has TRBV29-1 and TRBJ2-3, with 10 positions matching TRBD2. The CDR3 spans 14 residues. Germline V gene sequence: CDR1 SQVTM, CDR2 ANQGSEA. Trimming cost V 7 bases and J 4 bases; bases outside gene matches: 8. The CDR3 sequence: CSARGAGGSDTQYF. CDR3 DNA: TGCAGCGCCCGGGGAGCGGGAGGGTCAGATACGCAGTATTTT.

This clonotype showed up just a few times. This chain's CDR3 is CASRQGLAGANVLTF. The CDR3 DNA reads as TGTGCCAGCAGGCAGGGATTGGCTGGGGCCAACGTCCTGACTTTC. The J gene is TRBJ2-6, the V gene TRBV28; tentatively, D is TRBD1 (5 bases). The CDR3 extends over 15 amino acids. V was trimmed by 6 bases and J by 2 bases, leaving 11 bases between them. Germline V gene data show CDR1 as MDHEN and CDR2 as SYDVKM.

The chain employs TRBV5-6 and TRBJ2-1; no definite D call. The CDR3 consists of 14 residues. The V end was cut by 4 bases, the J end by 12 bases, with 20 bases between. Germline loops: CDR1 SGHDT, CDR2 YYEEEE. CDR3 DNA sequence: TGTGCCAGCAGCCCAATCACGTCTTCCCCCGGGCAGTTCTTC. This translates into CASSPITSSPGQFF.

The chain recombines TRBV5-1 with TRBJ1-6; the D gene is possibly TRBD1 (6 bases). V dropped 1 base and J dropped 6 bases, with 14 bases sitting between them. Germline CDR1 and CDR2: SGHRS and YFSETQ. The CDR3 is 16 amino acids. The CDR3 nucleotides read TGCGCCAGCAGCTTGAGACGCGGGACAATTAATTCACCCCTCCACTTT. Amino acids: CASSLRRGTINSPLHF.

This clonotype was counted between two and nine times. The gene calls are TRBV28 and TRBJ2-3, with 8 bases identical to TRBD1. CDR3 length: 16 amino acids. Per the germline V gene, CDR1 is MDHEN and CDR2 is SYDVKM. The V gene end was trimmed by 2 bases and the J gene end by 1 base; junction bases not matched to a gene: 5. CDR3 DNA: TGTGCCAGCAGTTTACTCGGCAGGGGGCGCACAGATACGCAGTATTTT. The encoded protein is CASSLLGRGRTDTQYF.

In this sample, this clonotype turned up many times. The CDR3 nucleotides are TGCAGCGCCCCTGACGAGCCTAACTATGGCTACACCTTC. Encoded protein: CSAPDEPNYGYTF. The rearrangement links TRBV29-1 to TRBJ1-2; no firm D call. CDR1 is SQVTM, CDR2 ANQGSEA, per germline. The CDR3 is 13 residues long. V was shortened by 7 bases and J by 0 bases, with 12 bases between the two germline ends.

This clonotype has at least ten counts. The CDR3 DNA reads as TGTGCCAGCAGTGCTACAGGGATCCTAGAAGCTTTCTTT. Its translation is CASSATGILEAFF. The chain combines TRBV6-5 with TRBJ1-1; maybe TRBD1 (6 bases). V gave up 5 bases and J gave up 8 bases, with 15 bases separating them. Germline-derived CDR1 and CDR2 are MNHEY and SVGAGI. CDR3 length: 13 residues.

J is TRBJ2-7 and V is TRBV12-3 or TRBV12-4; no definite D call. V lost 5 bases and J lost 1, with 6 bases in between. The CDR3 is 12 amino acids. CDR3 loop: CASSIGSYEQYF. The CDR3 DNA reads TGTGCCAGCAGTATCGGGTCCTACGAGCAGTACTTC.

The chain couples TRBV21-1 to TRBJ2-7; the table's D call, TRBD2, was not checked against the DNA. TRBV21-1 is shown as a pseudogene. The CDR3 loop spans 12 amino acids. The CDR3 region is CASSNSERSGYF. The DNA of the CDR3 is TGTGCCAGCAGCAACTCGGAGCGGTCCGGGTACTTC.

The table lists this clonotype with a few counts. The J gene is TRBJ2-7, the V gene TRBV3-1; D uncertain. Deletions cut 1 base from V and 2 bases from J, with 6 bases between. The CDR3 contains 13 residues. Germline loops: CDR1 LGHDT, CDR2 YNNKEL (reference sequence). The CDR3 nucleotides are TGTGCCAGCAGCCAAGGTAACACCTACGAGCAGTACTTC. It codes for CASSQGNTYEQYF.

This clonotype was seen more than once but under ten times. The rearrangement links TRBV2 to TRBJ2-1, with 7 bases fitting TRBD1. This CDR3 contains 15 residues. Germline-derived CDR1 and CDR2 are SNHLY and FYNNEI. J was trimmed by 5 bases and V by 6 bases; bases with no gene match: 10. For the CDR3, the DNA is TGTGCCAGCAGCCCAAGGAGACAGGGAGACAATGAGCAGTTCTTC. Protein sequence: CASSPRRQGDNEQFF.

In its sample, this clonotype was seen many times. The genes are TRBV6-1 and TRBJ1-2; D is unclear. V lost 1 base and J 4 bases, leaving 4 bases between the germline ends. In germline, CDR1 is MNHNS, CDR2 SASEGT. The CDR3 has 12 residues. The CDR3 sequence is CASSEGSYGYTF. The CDR3 nucleotides read TGTGCCAGCAGTGAAGGATCCTATGGCTACACCTTC.

This clonotype was counted between two and nine times. The genes are TRBV20-1 and TRBJ2-3; 8 bases map to TRBD2. The CDR3 contains 13 residues. V shed 2 bases, J shed 4 bases, and the junction held 2 bases outside the gene matches. The germline gives CDR1 DFQATT, CDR2 SNEGSKA (reference sequence). CDR3: CSARLAGSDTQYF. The CDR3 coding sequence is TGCAGTGCTAGATTAGCGGGATCAGATACGCAGTATTTT.

This clonotype turned up a few times. The chain uses TRBV20-1 and TRBJ1-6; D remains unclear. This CDR3 is 13 amino acids long. Germline CDR1 and CDR2: DFQATT and SNEGSKA (reference sequence). V shed 0 bases and J shed 8 bases, with 8 bases lying between them. The CDR3 loop reads CSARDRIDSPLHF. DNA of the CDR3: TGCAGTGCTAGAGATCGAATCGATTCACCCCTCCACTTT.

A few counts support this clonotype. The chain is built from TRBV6-1 and TRBJ2-2, with 8 bases aligning to TRBD1. This CDR3 spans 15 amino acids. The V gene end was trimmed by 3 bases and the J gene end by 5 bases; junction bases not matched to a gene: 5. Germline V CDR1 and CDR2: MNHNS, SASEGT. This CDR3 reads CASSDVQGATGELFF. The CDR3 nucleotides are TGTGCCAGCAGTGATGTGCAGGGGGCGACCGGGGAGCTGTTTTTT.